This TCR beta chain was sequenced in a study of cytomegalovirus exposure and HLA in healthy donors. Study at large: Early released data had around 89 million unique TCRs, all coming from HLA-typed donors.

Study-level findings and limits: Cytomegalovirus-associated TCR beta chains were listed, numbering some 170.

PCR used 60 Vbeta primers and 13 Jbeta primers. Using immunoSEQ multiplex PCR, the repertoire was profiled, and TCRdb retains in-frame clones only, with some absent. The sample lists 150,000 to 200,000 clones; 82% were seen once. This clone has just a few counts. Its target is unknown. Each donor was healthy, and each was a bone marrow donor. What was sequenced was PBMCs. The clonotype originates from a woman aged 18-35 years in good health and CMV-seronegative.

This CDR3 is CASSLDRVGNTEAFF. The CDR3 DNA follows: TGCGCCAGCAGCCTGGACAGGGTCGGGAACACTGAAGCTTTCTTT. The genes are TRBV5-1 and TRBJ1-1; TRBD1 matches 8 bases. This CDR3 contains 15 residues. V was pared by 4 bases and J by 1 base, with 6 bases of the junction left unmatched. CDR1 and CDR2 from the germline V gene are SGHRS and YFSETQ. Filled out from reference TRBV5-1 and TRBJ1-1, the complete variable domain reads KAGVTQTPRYLIKTRGQQVTLSCSPISGHRSVSWYQQTPGQGLQFLFEYFSETQRNKGNFPGRFSGRQFSNSRSEMNVSTLELGDSALYLCASSLDRVGNTEAFFGQGTRLTVV.